This passage covers 23 T cell receptor beta chains from one sample sequenced in a study of T cells in Graves' hyperthyroidism and ophthalmopathy. RNA transcripts were the template for amplifying TCR beta CDR3 regions. Primed by the HTBI set, a first-round RT-PCR was run on the TCR CDR3. MiXCR, applied by TCRdb to the multiplex PCR reads, yields one record per CDR3 protein. The data show 600,000 to 700,000 distinct CDR3 sequences, with roughly 14% seen just once and around 4.5% held by the top ten. Material: blood. The receptor source for this set is a woman between 35 and 50 years old with Graves' ophthalmopathy.

This clonotype has just a few counts. This chain links TRBV5-1 with TRBJ1-2; 12 nucleotides agree with TRBD1. V was pared by 3 bases and J by 6 bases, with 9 bases of the junction left unmatched. CDR1 and CDR2 from the germline V gene are SGHRS and YFSETQ. The CDR3 has 16 residues. The CDR3 DNA reads TGCGCCAGCAGCTGGGGGACAGGGGGCGTTTTGGATGGCTACACCTTC. Protein product: CASSWGTGGVLDGYTF.

This clonotype was seen repeatedly, ten times or more. V is TRBV4-1 and J is TRBJ2-5; TRBD2 aligns across 15 bases. The ends lost 5 bases at V and 0 bases at J; junction bases unmatched: 7. CDR3 size: 18 residues. Germline lookup yields CDR1 MGHRA and CDR2 YSYEKL. CDR3 sequence reads: CASSKGGTSGGYQETQYF. CDR3 nucleotide sequence: TGCGCCAGCAGCAAAGGGGGGACTAGCGGGGGGTACCAAGAGACCCAGTACTTC.

This rearrangement joins TRBV14 to TRBJ2-2; TRBD1 matches at 7 bases. Looked up from germline, CDR1 is SGHDN and CDR2 is FVKESK. J was trimmed by 6 bases and V by 4 bases; bases with no gene match: 8. This CDR3 has 15 residues. Written as DNA, the CDR3 is TGTGCCAGCAGCCGAAGCTACAGGGGCGCCGGGGAGCTGTTTTTT. It yields the protein CASSRSYRGAGELFF. The entire variable domain, with the rest obtained from reference TRBV14 and TRBJ2-2, is as follows: EAGVTQFPSHSVIEKGQTVTLRCDPISGHDNLYWYRRVMGKEIKFLLHFVKESKQDESGMPNNRFLAERTGGTYSTLKVQPAELEDSGVYFCASSRSYRGAGELFFGEGSRLTVL.

This clonotype was seen many times. The chain carries TRBV29-1 and TRBJ2-5; possible D gene TRBD2, 5 bases. There are 13 residues in the CDR3. Between the trimmed V and J ends, which lost 0 bases and 4 bases, there was a span of 9 bases. The germline V gene encodes CDR1 SQVTM and CDR2 ANQGSEA. CDR3 nucleotide sequence: TGCAGCGTTGAAGACATCGGAGGAGAGACCCAGTACTTC. Translated, it gives CSVEDIGGETQYF.

V is TRBV12-3 or TRBV12-4 and J is TRBJ1-2; D not resolved. The CDR3 extends over 14 amino acids. The ends were cut back, 6 bases at V and 7 bases at J, with 18 bases in the middle. The CDR3: CASSQTTRESGYTF. CDR3 bases: TGTGCCAGCAGCCAAACGACTCGGGAATCTGGCTACACCTTC.

The chain links TRBV7-2 to TRBJ2-7; TRBD2 aligns across 11 bases. This CDR3 contains 15 residues. After removal of 7 bases from V and 0 bases from J, the junction contained 5 bases not matched to a gene. CDR1 is SGHTA, CDR2 FQGNSA, per germline. The CDR3 is CASTTGTSGSYEQYF. The CDR3, as DNA: TGTGCCAGCACCACCGGGACTAGCGGCTCCTACGAGCAGTACTTC. Full variable domain (outside the CDR3, taken from reference TRBV7-2 and TRBJ2-7): GAGVSQSPSNKVTEKGKDVELRCDPISGHTALYWYRQSLGQGLEFLIYFQGNSAPDKSGLPSDRFSAERTGGSVSTLTIQRTQQEDSAVYLCASTTGTSGSYEQYFGPGTRLTVT.

This clonotype was counted a few times. The J gene is TRBJ1-1, the V gene TRBV6-5; D is unresolved. CDR1 is MNHEY and CDR2 is SVGAGI in the germline V gene. This CDR3 has 16 amino acids. The V end lost 4 bases, the J end lost 8 bases, and 23 bases lay between the germline ends. The CDR3 region is CASSWTGREPPREAFF. The CDR3 coding sequence is TGTGCCAGCAGTTGGACTGGGCGCGAACCACCAAGAGAAGCTTTCTTT.

Many counts were recorded for this clonotype. This chain joins TRBV29-1 and TRBJ2-2, with 8 bases fitting TRBD1. The CDR3 runs 15 residues. V dropped 0 bases and J dropped 4; count of bases not matched to a gene: 4. In germline, CDR1 is SQVTM, CDR2 ANQGSEA. The CDR3 reads CSVEDGDRGTGELFF. The CDR3 DNA sequence: TGCAGCGTTGAAGATGGCGACAGGGGCACCGGGGAGCTGTTTTTT.

The CDR3 bases are TGTGCCAGCAGCTCTAGTGACGTTATCTATGGCTACACCTTC. Residues: CASSSSDVIYGYTF. The chain links TRBV5-4 to TRBJ1-2; D gene ambiguous. Trimming cost V 3 bases and J 4 bases, with 13 bases left between them. Per the germline V gene, CDR1 is SGHNT and CDR2 is YYREEE (reference sequence). The CDR3 has 14 amino acids. Complete variable domain (other parts from reference TRBV5-4 and TRBJ1-2): ETGVTQSPTHLIKTRGQQVTLRCSSQSGHNTVSWYQQALGQGPQFIFQYYREEENGRGNFPPRFSGLQFPNYSSELNVNALELDDSALYLCASSSSDVIYGYTFGSGTRLTVV.

There are many counts of this clonotype. The rearrangement uses TRBV2 and TRBJ1-1; D remains unclear. This CDR3 is built from 13 residues. Trimming took off 5 bases at V and 3 bases at J, with 10 bases between the two ends. CDR1 and CDR2 from the germline V gene are SNHLY and FYNNEI. The CDR3 reads CASSYTQDTEAFF. The CDR3 region has the DNA TGTGCCAGCAGTTACACCCAGGACACTGAAGCTTTCTTT.

The chain carries TRBV20-1 and TRBJ2-7; D is possibly TRBD2 (6 bases). Trimming pared 0 bases from V and 4 bases from J, leaving 13 bases between. Germline values: CDR1 DFQATT, CDR2 SNEGSKA (reference sequence). The CDR3 spans 14 residues. CDR3 DNA sequence: TGCAGTGCTAGAGATACTCTCGCGGGGTACGAGCAGTACTTC. Encoded protein: CSARDTLAGYEQYF.

This clonotype occurred many times. The DNA for the CDR3 is TGTGCCAGTAGTAACACAGGACAACAAGAGACCCAGTACTTC. This encodes CASSNTGQQETQYF. V usage is TRBV19 and J usage is TRBJ2-5, with D tentatively TRBD1 (5 bases). The V end was cut by 4 bases, the J end by 2 bases, with 11 bases between. The germline CDR1 and CDR2 sequences are LNHDA and SQIVND (reference sequence). The CDR3 extends over 14 amino acids.

Comment on this clonotype: One end of the junction fails to match germline, which may point to a read error. V and J are TRBV28 and TRBJ2-7, with 8 nucleotides matching TRBD1. Germline V gene lookup returns CDR1 MDHEN and CDR2 SYDVKM. The CDR3 sequence is 14 residues long. The CDR3 is CANSLSGGRYEQYF. CDR3 DNA: TGTGCCAACAGTTTATCAGGGGGCCGCTACGAGCAGTACTTC.

Of note for this clonotype: Being one base from a much bigger clone, this may be a read error. The chain couples TRBV4-2 to TRBJ2-2; TRBD2 is a possible D gene (5 bases). V dropped 0 bases and J dropped 4 bases, with 12 bases sitting between them. Germline-derived CDR1 and CDR2 are LGHNA and YNFKEQ. CDR3 length equals 16 residues. CDR3 DNA sequence: TGTGCCAGCAGCCAAGATGGGCGGGTCCTCACCGGGGAGCTGTTTTTT. Protein product: CASSQDGRVLTGELFF.

This clonotype was seen at least ten times. The chain links TRBV7-2 to TRBJ1-2; no clear D gene. The V gene's germline CDR1 is SGHTA and CDR2 FQGNSA. The CDR3 covers 13 residues. V gave up 5 bases and J gave up 3 bases, with 10 bases separating them. The CDR3: CASSQHGDYGYTF. The DNA for the CDR3 is TGTGCCAGCAGCCAACACGGGGACTATGGCTACACCTTC. Full variable domain (outside the CDR3, taken from reference TRBV7-2 and TRBJ1-2): GAGVSQSPSNKVTEKGKDVELRCDPISGHTALYWYRQSLGQGLEFLIYFQGNSAPDKSGLPSDRFSAERTGGSVSTLTIQRTQQEDSAVYLCASSQHGDYGYTFGSGTRLTVV.

V and J are TRBV6-2 or TRBV6-3 and TRBJ1-1, with 7 bases fitting TRBD1. Germline V gives CDR1 MNHEY, CDR2 SVGEGT. The CDR3 spans 16 residues. V shed 4 bases and J 4 bases; nucleotides not matched to a gene: 12. The CDR3 coding sequence is TGTGCCAGCAGTTTCCAACAGGGGAGGGGTGGCACTGAAGCTTTCTTT. This sequence encodes CASSFQQGRGGTEAFF.

This clonotype appeared many times. J is TRBJ1-2 and V is TRBV29-1; D gene unclear. The germline V gene has CDR1 SQVTM and CDR2 ANQGSEA. The CDR3 is made up of 12 amino acids. Trimming shortened V by 0 bases and J by 8 bases, and 10 bases separated the two germline ends. The CDR3 sequence is CSVEDRPRGYTF. The CDR3 bases are TGCAGCGTTGAAGACAGGCCTCGAGGCTACACCTTC.

This clonotype was counted at least ten times. The V call is TRBV12-3 or TRBV12-4, the J call TRBJ2-5; TRBD1 aligns across 7 bases. CDR3 length equals 16 residues. Losses at the gene ends were 5 bases for V and 0 bases for J; bases not matched to a gene: 9. CDR3 DNA sequence: TGTGCCAGCAGTGCCTACAGGGGAAGCGACCAAGAGACCCAGTACTTC. As protein: CASSAYRGSDQETQYF.

The sample holds one count of this clonotype. The chain links TRBV19 to TRBJ2-2, with D tentatively TRBD1 or TRBD2 (7 bases each). There are 13 residues in the CDR3. Trimming removed 10 bases at V and 5 bases at J, with 14 bases between. Germline values: CDR1 LNHDA, CDR2 SQIVND (reference sequence). The CDR3 region is CATRQGGTGELFF. CDR3 DNA sequence: TGTGCCACCAGACAGGGAGGGACCGGGGAGCTGTTTTTT.

The CDR3 sequence: CASGKRRQETQYF. DNA of the CDR3: TGTGCCAGCGGGAAGAGAAGGCAAGAGACCCAGTACTTC. The rearrangement uses TRBV11-2 and TRBJ2-5; D gene unclear. Trimming took 8 bases from V and 2 from J, leaving 12 bases between them. This CDR3 has 13 amino acids. Germline V gives CDR1 SGHAT, CDR2 FQNNGV.

This clonotype was picked up many times. V and J are TRBV12-3 or TRBV12-4 and TRBJ1-5; D is uncertain. This CDR3 is built from 14 residues. V dropped 7 bases and J dropped 5 bases, with 15 bases sitting between them. CDR3 bases: TGTGCCAGCAATCCCGGAAGGAGAGATCAGCCCCAGCATTTT. As protein: CASNPGRRDQPQHF.

This clonotype was counted ten times or more. The chain is built from TRBV12-3 or TRBV12-4 and TRBJ1-2, with 9 positions matching TRBD1. V shed 1 base, J shed 5 bases, and the junction held 5 bases outside the gene matches. This CDR3 has 15 amino acids. The CDR3 DNA reads as TGTGCCAGCAGTTTAGAAAAGGGACAGGGATATGGCTACACCTTC. Translation gives CASSLEKGQGYGYTF.

This clonotype appeared a few times. CDR3 nucleotides: TGTGCCAGCAGCTTAACAAGGGATTCACCCCTCCACTTT. Translation gives CASSLTRDSPLHF. This chain joins TRBV11-2 and TRBJ1-6; no clear D. CDR1 and CDR2 from the germline V gene are SGHAT and FQNNGV. V lost 2 bases, J lost 8 bases, and 7 bases lay in between. CDR3 size: 13 residues.